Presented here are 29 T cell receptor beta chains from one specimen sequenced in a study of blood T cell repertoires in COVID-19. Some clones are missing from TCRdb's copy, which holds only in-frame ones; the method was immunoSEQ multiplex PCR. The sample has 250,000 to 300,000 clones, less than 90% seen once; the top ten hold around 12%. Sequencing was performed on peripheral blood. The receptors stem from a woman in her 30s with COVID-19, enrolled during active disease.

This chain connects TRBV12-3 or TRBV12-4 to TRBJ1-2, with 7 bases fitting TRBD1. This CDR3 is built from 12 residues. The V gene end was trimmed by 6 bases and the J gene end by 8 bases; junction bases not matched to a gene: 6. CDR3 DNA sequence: TGTGCCAGCAGAAGGGGGCTGGGGGGCTACACCTTC. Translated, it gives CASRRGLGGYTF.

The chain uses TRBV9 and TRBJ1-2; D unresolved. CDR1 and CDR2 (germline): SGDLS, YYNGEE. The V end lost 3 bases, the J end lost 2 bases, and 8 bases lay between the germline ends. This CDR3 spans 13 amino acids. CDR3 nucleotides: TGTGCCAGCAGCGGGACTCTCAACTATGGCTACACCTTC. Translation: CASSGTLNYGYTF.

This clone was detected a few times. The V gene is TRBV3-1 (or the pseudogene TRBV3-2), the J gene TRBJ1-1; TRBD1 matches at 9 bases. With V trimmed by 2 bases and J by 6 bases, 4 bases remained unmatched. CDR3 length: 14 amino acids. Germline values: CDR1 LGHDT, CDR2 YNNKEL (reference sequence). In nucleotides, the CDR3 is TGTGCCAGCAGCCAATGGGACAGGGAGGCTGAAGCTTTCTTT. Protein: CASSQWDREAEAFF.

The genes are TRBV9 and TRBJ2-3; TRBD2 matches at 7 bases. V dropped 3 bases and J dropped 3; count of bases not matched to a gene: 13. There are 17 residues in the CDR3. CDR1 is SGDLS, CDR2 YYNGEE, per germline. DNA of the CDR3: TGTGCCAGCAGCGGGGGAGGGAAGAAAATAGGGACAGATACGCAGTATTTT. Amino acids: CASSGGGKKIGTDTQYF.

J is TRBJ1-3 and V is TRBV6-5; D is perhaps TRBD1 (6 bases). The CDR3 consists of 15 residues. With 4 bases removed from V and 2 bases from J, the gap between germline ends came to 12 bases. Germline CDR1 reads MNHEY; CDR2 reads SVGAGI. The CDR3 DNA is TGTGCCAGCAGTTTTTTCGGGGGGCCTGGAAACACCATATATTTT. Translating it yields CASSFFGGPGNTIYF.

The CDR3 DNA reads as TGCGCCAGCAGCCAAGATAGGACTAGCAATGAGCAGTTCTTC. This sequence encodes CASSQDRTSNEQFF. V and J are TRBV4-1 and TRBJ2-1; 7 positions match TRBD2. Trimming at V came to 0 bases and at J to 6 bases, leaving 2 bases not matched to a gene. This CDR3 is built from 14 residues. Germline V lookup: CDR1 MGHRA, CDR2 YSYEKL.

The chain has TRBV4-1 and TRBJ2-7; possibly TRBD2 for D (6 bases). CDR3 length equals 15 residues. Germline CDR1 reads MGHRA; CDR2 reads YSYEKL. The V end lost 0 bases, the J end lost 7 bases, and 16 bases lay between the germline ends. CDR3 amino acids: CASSQEGGAGMEQYF. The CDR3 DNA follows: TGCGCCAGCAGCCAAGAAGGAGGGGCGGGAATGGAGCAGTACTTC.

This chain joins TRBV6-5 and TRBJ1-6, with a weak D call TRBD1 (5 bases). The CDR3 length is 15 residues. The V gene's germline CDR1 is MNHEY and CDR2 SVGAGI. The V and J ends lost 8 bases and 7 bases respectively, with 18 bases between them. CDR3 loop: CASPKAGDANSPLHF. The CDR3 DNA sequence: TGTGCCAGCCCCAAAGCGGGGGACGCCAATTCACCCCTCCACTTT.

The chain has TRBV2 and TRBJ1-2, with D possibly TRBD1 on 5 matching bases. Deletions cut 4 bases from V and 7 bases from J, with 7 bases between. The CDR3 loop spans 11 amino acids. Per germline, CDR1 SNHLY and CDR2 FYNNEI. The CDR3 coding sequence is TGTGCCAGCAGTGGGGGCGGTGGCTACACCTTC. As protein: CASSGGGGYTF. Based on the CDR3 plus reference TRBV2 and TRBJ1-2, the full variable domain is EPEVTQTPSHQVTQMGQEVILRCVPISNHLYFYWYRQILGQKVEFLVSFYNNEISEKSEIFDDQFSVERPDGSNFTLKIRSTKLEDSAMYFCASSGGGGYTFGSGTRLTVV.

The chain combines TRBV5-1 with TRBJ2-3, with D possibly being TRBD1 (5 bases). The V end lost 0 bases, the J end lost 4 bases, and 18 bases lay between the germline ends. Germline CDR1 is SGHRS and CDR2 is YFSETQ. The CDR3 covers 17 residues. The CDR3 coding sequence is TGCGCCAGCAGCTTGGGCTGGGCTAGGGGTCTTCCAGATACGCAGTATTTT. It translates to CASSLGWARGLPDTQYF.

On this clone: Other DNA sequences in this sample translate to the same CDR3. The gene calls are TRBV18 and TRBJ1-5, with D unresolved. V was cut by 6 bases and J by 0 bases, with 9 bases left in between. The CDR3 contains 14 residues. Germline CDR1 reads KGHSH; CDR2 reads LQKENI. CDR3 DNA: TGTGCCAGCTCGCCCACTAATAGCAATCAGCCCCAGCATTTT. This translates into CASSPTNSNQPQHF.

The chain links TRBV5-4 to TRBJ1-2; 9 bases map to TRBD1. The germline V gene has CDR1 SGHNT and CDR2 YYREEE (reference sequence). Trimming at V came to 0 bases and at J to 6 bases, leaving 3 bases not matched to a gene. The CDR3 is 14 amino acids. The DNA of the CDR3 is TGTGCCAGCAGCTTGGACGGGACAGGGAATGGCTACACCTTC. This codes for CASSLDGTGNGYTF.

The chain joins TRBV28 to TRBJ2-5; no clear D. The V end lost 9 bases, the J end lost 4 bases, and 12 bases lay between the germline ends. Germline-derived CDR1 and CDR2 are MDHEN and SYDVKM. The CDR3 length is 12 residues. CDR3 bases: TGTGCCAGTAAGGCCGGCGGAGAGACCCAGTACTTC. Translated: CASKAGGETQYF.

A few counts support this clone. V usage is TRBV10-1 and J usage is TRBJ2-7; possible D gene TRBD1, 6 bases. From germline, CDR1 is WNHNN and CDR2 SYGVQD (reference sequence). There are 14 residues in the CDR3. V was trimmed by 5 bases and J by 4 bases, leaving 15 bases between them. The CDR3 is CASSRDTASYEQYF. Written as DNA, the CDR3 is TGCGCCAGCAGTCGGGACACGGCATCATACGAGCAGTACTTC.

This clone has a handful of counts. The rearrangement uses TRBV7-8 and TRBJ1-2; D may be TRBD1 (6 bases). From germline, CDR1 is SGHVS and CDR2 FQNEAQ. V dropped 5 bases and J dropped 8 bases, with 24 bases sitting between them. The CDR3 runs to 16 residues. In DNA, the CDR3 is TGTGCCAGCAGCCCCGAGGGGGTGCAGGGCGTGTACGGCTACACCTTC. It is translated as CASSPEGVQGVYGYTF.

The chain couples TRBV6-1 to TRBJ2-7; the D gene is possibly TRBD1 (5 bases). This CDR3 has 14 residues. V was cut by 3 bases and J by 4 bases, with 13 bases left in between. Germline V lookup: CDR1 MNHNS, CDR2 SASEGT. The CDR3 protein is CASSDPSGRYEQYF. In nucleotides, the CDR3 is TGTGCCAGCAGTGATCCCTCAGGGCGGTACGAGCAGTACTTC.

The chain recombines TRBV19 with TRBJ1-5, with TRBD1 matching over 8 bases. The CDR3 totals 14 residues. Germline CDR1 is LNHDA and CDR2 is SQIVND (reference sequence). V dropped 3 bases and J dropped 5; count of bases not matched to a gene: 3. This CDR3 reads CASSIDRGDQPQHF. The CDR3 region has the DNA TGTGCCAGTAGTATTGACAGGGGAGATCAGCCCCAGCATTTT.

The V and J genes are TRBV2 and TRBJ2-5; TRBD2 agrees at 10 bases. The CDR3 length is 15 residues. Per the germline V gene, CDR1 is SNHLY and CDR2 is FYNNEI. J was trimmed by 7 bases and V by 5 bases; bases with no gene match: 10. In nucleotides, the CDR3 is TGTGCCAGCAGTACGGCTAGCGGGGGTTCGGGGACCCAGTACTTC. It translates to CASSTASGGSGTQYF.

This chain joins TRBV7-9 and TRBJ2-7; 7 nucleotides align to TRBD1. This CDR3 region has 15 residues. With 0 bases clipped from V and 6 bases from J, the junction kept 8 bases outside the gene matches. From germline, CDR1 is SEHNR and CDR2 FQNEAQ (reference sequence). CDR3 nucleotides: TGTGCCAGCAGCTTAGCTCTAAAGGCAGGGGGCGAGCAGTACTTC. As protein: CASSLALKAGGEQYF.

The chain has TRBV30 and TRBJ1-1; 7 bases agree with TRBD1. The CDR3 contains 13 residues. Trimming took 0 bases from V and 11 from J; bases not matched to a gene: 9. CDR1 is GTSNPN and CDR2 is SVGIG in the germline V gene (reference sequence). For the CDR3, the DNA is TGTGCCTGGAGTGTAATGAGGGGGCGGAATGCTTTCTTT. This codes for CAWSVMRGRNAFF.

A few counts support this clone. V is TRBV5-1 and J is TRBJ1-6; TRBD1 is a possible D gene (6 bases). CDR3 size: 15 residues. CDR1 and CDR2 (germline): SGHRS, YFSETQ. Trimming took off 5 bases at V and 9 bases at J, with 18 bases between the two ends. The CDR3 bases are TGCGCCAGCAGTAGGGTTACAGGGTACGGTTCACCCCTCCACTTT. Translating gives CASSRVTGYGSPLHF.

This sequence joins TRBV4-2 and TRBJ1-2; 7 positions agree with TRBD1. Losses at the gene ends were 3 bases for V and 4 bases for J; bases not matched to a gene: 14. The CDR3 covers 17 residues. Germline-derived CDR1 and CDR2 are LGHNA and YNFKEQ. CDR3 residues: CASSQAQQGPLSYGYTF. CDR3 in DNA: TGTGCCAGCAGCCAGGCTCAACAGGGGCCTCTAAGCTATGGCTACACCTTC.

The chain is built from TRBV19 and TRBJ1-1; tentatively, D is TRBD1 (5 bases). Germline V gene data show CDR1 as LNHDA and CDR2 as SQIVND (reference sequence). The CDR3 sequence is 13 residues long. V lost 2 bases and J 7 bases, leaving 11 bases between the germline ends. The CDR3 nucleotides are TGTGCCAGTAGTATAATAGGCGGGGGTGAAGCTTTCTTT. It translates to CASSIIGGGEAFF. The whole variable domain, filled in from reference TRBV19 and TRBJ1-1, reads DGGITQSPKYLFRKEGQNVTLSCEQNLNHDAMYWYRQDPGQGLRLIYYSQIVNDFQKGDIAEGYSVSREKKESFPLTVTSAQKNPTAFYLCASSIIGGGEAFFGQGTRLTVV.

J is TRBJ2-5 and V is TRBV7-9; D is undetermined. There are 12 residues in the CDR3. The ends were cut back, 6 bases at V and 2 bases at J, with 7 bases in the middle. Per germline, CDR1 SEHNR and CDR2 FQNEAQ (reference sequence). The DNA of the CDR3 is TGTGCCAGCAGTTACTCACAAGAGACCCAGTACTTC. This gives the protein CASSYSQETQYF.

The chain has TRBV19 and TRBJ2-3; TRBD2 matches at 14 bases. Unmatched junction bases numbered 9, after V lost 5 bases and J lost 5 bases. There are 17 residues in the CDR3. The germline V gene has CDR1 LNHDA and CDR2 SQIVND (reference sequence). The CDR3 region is CASSATSGGAIGDTQYF. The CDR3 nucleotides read TGTGCCAGTAGTGCGACTAGCGGGGGGGCGATTGGAGATACGCAGTATTTT.

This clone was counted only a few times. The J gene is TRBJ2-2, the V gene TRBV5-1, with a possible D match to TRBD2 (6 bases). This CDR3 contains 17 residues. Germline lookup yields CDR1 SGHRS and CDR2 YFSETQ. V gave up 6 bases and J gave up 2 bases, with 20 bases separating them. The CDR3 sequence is CASISNPGLQNTGELFF. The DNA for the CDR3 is TGCGCCAGCATCTCCAACCCGGGACTCCAAAACACCGGGGAGCTGTTTTTT.

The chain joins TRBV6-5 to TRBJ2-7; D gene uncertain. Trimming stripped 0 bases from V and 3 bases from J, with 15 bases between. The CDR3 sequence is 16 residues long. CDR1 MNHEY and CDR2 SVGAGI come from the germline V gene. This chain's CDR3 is CASSYSSSSTFYEQYF. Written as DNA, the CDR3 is TGTGCCAGCAGTTACTCGAGTTCAAGCACTTTCTACGAGCAGTACTTC.

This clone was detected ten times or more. The CDR3 loop is CASSYVGPRAGQPQHF. The CDR3 coding sequence is TGTGCCAGCAGTTACGTCGGGCCCAGGGCTGGTCAGCCCCAGCATTTT. The chain recombines TRBV6-5 with TRBJ1-5; TRBD1 might be the D (5 bases). This CDR3 comprises 16 residues. Trimming took off 2 bases at V and 6 bases at J, with 17 bases between the two ends. Germline lookup yields CDR1 MNHEY and CDR2 SVGAGI.

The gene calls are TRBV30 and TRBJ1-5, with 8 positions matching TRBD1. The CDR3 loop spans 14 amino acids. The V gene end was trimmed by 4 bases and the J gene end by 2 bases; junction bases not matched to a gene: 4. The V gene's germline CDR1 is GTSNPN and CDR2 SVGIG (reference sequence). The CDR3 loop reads CAWTLGQGNQPQHF. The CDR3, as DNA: TGTGCCTGGACCCTGGGACAGGGCAATCAGCCCCAGCATTTT. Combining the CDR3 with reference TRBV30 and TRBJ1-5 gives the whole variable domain SQTIHQWPATLVQPVGSPLSLECTVEGTSNPNLYWYRQAAGRGLQLLFYSVGIGQISSEVPQNLSASRPQDRQFILSSKKLLLSDSGFYLCAWTLGQGNQPQHFGDGTRLSIL.